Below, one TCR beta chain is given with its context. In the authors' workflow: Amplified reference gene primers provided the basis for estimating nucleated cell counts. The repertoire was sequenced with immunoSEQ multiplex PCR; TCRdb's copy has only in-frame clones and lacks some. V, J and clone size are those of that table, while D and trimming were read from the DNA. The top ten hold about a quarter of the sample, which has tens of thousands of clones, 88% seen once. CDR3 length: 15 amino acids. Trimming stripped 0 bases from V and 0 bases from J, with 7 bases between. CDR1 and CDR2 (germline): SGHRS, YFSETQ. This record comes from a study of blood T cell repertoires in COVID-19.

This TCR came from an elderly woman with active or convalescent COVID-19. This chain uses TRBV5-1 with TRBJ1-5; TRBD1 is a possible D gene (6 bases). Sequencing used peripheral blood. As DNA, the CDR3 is TGCGCCAGCAGCTTGGAAGGGGGTAGCAATCAGCCCCAGCATTTT. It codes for CASSLEGGSNQPQHF.